This T cell receptor beta chain was obtained from a study of CD8+ T cells in alopecia areata. Overall study: Treated individuals took tofacitinib by mouth, 5 to 10 mg twice daily.

General study findings and limits: Mouse data revealed clearer TCR sharing than patient data did, a gap possibly tied to HLA. Persistence during tofacitinib was seen for many expanded lesional clones in scalp and blood. Sequences from scalp samples also cover resident alphabeta T cells of normal skin.

Once RNA had been extracted, it was reverse transcribed into cDNA to act as the sequencing template. This table comes from immunoSEQ multiplex PCR, and its TCRdb copy is limited to in-frame clones, with some not included. Of roughly 250,000 clones listed, 60% are singletons. Of note for this clone: No antigen is known for it.

As to treatment: oral pan-JAK inhibitor, 5-10 mg twice daily. The sequenced sample was CD4+ T cells sorted from blood, obtained around week 53, from a patient treated with tofacitinib. This TCR was sampled from a human donor with alopecia areata.

The CDR3 DNA is TGTGCCAGCAGCTTGGGGGACAGGGCTATCGAGCAGTACTTC. Its protein is CASSLGDRAIEQYF. The V call is TRBV5-4, the J call TRBJ2-7; 9 nucleotides align to TRBD1. The CDR3 has 14 residues. CDR1 and CDR2 (germline): SGHNT, YYREEE (reference sequence). V dropped 0 bases and J dropped 6; count of bases not matched to a gene: 4.